The source of this T cell receptor (beta chain) is a study of vaccination and CD4 T cells after COVID-19. Overall study: Overlapping peptides covering the spike proteins of SARS-CoV-2, HCoV-NL63, HCoV-OC43 and HCoV-229E were added to stimulate cells.

This clonotype was found a few times. Antigen: not known. The ends lost 0 bases at V and 6 bases at J; junction bases unmatched: 13. The germline V gene has CDR1 DFQATT and CDR2 SNEGSKA (reference sequence). This CDR3 has 17 amino acids. Regarding treatment: roughly 10-day PBMC culture with coronavirus spike peptide pools or control peptides (ViraFEST assay). CD4+ T lymphocytes from the unexposed donor were collected before the COVID-19 pandemic (2011-2018). ViraFEST used peptide pools to expand antigen-specific T cells, then sequenced TCRs. After being plated at around 2 million per well, PBMCs were cultured with 9.5 to 10 IU/ml IL-2 and around 11 ug/ml peptide pools. The Oncomine TCR Beta short-read assay was applied to DNA of cultured CD4+ T cells. Once CD4+ T cells had been cultured, genomic DNA was extracted from them. In TCRdb, the PCR reads were re-called with MiXCR into one record per CDR3 protein. The sample consists of about 9,500 distinct CDR3 sequences, roughly 30% of them appearing once.

The TCR was taken from a human donor in good health. The gene calls are TRBV20-1 and TRBJ2-4; 8 bases are a match to TRBD2. Specimen: CD4+ T cells from blood, cultured in vitro. The CDR3 reads CSARELAGRAYLNIQYF. The CDR3 nucleotides read TGCAGTGCTAGAGAGTTAGCGGGGAGGGCCTATTTAAACATTCAGTACTTC.